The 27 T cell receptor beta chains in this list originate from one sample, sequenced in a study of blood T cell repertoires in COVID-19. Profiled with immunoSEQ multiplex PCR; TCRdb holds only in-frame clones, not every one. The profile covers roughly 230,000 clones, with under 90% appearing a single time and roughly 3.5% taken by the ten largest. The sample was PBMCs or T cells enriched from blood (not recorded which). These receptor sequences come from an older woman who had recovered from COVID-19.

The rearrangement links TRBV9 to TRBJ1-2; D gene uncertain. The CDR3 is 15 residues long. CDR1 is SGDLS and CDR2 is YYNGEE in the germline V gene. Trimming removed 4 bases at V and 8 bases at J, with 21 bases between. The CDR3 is CASSPLPGGEKGYTF. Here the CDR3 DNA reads TGTGCCAGCAGCCCCCTTCCCGGAGGAGAAAAAGGCTACACCTTC. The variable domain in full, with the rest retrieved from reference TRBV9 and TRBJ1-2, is DSGVTQTPKHLITATGQRVTLRCSPRSGDLSVYWYQQSLDQGLQFLIQYYNGEERAKGNILERFSAQQFPDLHSELNLSSLELGDSALYFCASSPLPGGEKGYTFGSGTRLTVV.

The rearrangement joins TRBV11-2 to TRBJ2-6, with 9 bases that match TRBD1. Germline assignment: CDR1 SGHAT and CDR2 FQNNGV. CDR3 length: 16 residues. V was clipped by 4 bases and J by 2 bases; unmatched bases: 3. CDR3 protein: CASSSWTGAGANVLTF. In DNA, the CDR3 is TGTGCCAGCAGCTCCTGGACAGGGGCTGGGGCCAACGTCCTGACTTTC.

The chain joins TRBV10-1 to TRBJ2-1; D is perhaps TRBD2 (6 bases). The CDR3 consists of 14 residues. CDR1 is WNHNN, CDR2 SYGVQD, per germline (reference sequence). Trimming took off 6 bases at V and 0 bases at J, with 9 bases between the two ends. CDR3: CASSRSGSYNEQFF. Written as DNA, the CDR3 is TGCGCCAGCAGCCGTAGCGGCTCCTACAATGAGCAGTTCTTC.

This chain's CDR3 is CASSSGTRAVAFF. The CDR3 region has the DNA TGTGCCAGCAGCTCCGGGACAAGGGCCGTAGCTTTCTTT. This chain links TRBV7-9 with TRBJ1-1, with D perhaps matching TRBD1 (6 bases). Germline CDR1 is SEHNR and CDR2 is FQNEAQ (reference sequence). V was cut by 4 bases and J by 10 bases, with 16 bases left in between. The CDR3 extends over 13 amino acids. Looking up the rest from reference TRBV7-9 and TRBJ1-1 gives the full variable domain: DTGVSQNPRHKITKRGQNVTFRCDPISEHNRLYWYRQTLGQGPEFLTYFQNEAQLEKSRLLSDRFSAERPKGSFSTLEIQRTEQGDSAMYLCASSSGTRAVAFFGQGTRLTVV.

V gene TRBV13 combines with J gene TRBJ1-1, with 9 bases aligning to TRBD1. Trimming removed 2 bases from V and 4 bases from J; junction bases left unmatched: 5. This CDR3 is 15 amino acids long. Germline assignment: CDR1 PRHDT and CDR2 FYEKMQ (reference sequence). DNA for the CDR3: TGTGCCAGCAGCTTAATGGTGACAGGGGGCACTGAAGCTTTCTTT. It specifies CASSLMVTGGTEAFF.

As DNA, the CDR3 is TGTGCCAGCACCCCCGGCGGGGGCGACACCATATATTTT. Its translation is CASTPGGGDTIYF. The gene calls are TRBV28 and TRBJ1-3, with D perhaps matching TRBD1 (6 bases). V lost 7 bases, J lost 8 bases, and 15 bases lay in between. This CDR3 region has 13 residues. In germline, CDR1 is MDHEN, CDR2 SYDVKM.

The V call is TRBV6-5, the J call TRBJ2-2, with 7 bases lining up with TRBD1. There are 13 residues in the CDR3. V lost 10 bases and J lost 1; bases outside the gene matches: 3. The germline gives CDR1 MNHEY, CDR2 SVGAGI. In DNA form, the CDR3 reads TGTGCCACCCAGGGGGAGAACACCGGGGAGCTGTTTTTT. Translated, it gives CATQGENTGELFF.

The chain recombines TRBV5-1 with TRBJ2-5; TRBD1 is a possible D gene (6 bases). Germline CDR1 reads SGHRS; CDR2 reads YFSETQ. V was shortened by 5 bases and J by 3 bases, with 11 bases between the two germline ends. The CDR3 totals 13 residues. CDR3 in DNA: TGCGCCAGCAGGATCCCAGGGGAAGAGACCCAGTACTTC. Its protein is CASRIPGEETQYF.

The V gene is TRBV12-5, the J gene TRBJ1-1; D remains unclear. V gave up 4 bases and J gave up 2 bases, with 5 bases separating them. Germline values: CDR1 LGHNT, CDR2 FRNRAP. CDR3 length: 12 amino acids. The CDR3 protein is CASGSVNTEAFF. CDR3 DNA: TGTGCTAGTGGTTCCGTTAACACTGAAGCTTTCTTT.

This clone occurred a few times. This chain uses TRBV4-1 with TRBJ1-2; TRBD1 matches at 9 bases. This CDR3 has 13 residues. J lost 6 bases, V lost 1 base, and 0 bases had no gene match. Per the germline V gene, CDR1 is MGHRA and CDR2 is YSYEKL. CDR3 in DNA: TGCGCCAGCAGCCAAGGGACAGGGGATGGCTACACCTTC. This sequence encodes CASSQGTGDGYTF.

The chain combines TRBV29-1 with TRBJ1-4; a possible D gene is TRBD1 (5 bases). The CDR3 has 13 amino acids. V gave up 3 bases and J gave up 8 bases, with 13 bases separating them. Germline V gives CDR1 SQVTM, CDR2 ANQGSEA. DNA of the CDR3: TGCAGCGTTGACGGGACGGGGGAGGAAAAACTGTTTTTT. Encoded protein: CSVDGTGEEKLFF.

CDR3 coding DNA: TGTGCCAGCAGCCATGCAAGCGGGGGGGGCACCGGGGAGCTGTTTTTT. Encoded protein: CASSHASGGGTGELFF. The genes are TRBV4-2 and TRBJ2-2, with TRBD2 identical over 10 bases. Unmatched junction bases numbered 5, after V lost 3 bases and J lost 4 bases. The CDR3 has 16 residues. The V gene's germline CDR1 is LGHNA and CDR2 YNFKEQ.

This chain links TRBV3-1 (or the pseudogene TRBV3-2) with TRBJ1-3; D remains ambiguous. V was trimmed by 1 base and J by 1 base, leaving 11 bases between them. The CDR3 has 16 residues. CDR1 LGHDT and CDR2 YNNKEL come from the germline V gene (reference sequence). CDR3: CASSQGIGRSGNTIYF. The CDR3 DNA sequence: TGTGCCAGCAGCCAAGGGATAGGGAGATCTGGAAACACCATATATTTT.

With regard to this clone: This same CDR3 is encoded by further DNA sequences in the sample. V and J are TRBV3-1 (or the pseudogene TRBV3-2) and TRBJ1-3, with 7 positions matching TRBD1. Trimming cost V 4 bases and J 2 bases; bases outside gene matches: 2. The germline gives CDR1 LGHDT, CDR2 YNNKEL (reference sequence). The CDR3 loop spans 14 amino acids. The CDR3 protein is CASSRQGAGNTIYF. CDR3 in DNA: TGTGCCAGCAGCCGTCAGGGGGCTGGAAACACCATATATTTT.

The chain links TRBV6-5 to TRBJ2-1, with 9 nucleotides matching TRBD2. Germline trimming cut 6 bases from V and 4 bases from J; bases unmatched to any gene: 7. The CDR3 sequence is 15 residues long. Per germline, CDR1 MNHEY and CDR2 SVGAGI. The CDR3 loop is CASRSPSGTYNEQFF. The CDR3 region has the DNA TGTGCCAGCAGATCCCCTAGCGGGACATACAATGAGCAGTTCTTC.

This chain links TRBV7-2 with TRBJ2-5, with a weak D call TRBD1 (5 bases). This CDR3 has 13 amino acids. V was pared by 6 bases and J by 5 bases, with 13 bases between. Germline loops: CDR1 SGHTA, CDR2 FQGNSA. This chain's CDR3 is CASSDQGPETQYF. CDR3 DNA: TGTGCCAGCAGTGACCAGGGTCCGGAGACCCAGTACTTC. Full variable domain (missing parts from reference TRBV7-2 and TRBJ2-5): GAGVSQSPSNKVTEKGKDVELRCDPISGHTALYWYRQSLGQGLEFLIYFQGNSAPDKSGLPSDRFSAERTGGSVSTLTIQRTQQEDSAVYLCASSDQGPETQYFGPGTRLLVL.

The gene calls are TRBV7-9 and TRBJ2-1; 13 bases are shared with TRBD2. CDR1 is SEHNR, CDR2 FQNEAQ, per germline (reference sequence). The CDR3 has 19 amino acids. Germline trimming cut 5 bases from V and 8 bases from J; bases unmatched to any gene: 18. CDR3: CASSTAWTSGSPLGDEQFF. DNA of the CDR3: TGTGCCAGCAGCACCGCGTGGACTAGCGGGAGTCCCCTCGGGGATGAGCAGTTCTTC.

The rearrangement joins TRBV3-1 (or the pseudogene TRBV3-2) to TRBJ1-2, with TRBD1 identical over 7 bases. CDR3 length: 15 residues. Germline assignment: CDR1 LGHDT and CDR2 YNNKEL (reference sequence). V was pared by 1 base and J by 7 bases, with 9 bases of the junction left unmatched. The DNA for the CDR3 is TGTGCCAGCAGCCAAGTCCCGACAGGGACTTTTGGCTACACCTTC. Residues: CASSQVPTGTFGYTF.

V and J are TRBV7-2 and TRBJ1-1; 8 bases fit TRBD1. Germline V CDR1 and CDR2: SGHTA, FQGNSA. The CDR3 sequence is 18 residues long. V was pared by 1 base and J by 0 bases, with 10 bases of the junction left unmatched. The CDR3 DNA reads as TGTGCCAGCAGCTTAGTTGGCAGGGGGCGTTCCATGAACACTGAAGCTTTCTTT. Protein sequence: CASSLVGRGRSMNTEAFF.

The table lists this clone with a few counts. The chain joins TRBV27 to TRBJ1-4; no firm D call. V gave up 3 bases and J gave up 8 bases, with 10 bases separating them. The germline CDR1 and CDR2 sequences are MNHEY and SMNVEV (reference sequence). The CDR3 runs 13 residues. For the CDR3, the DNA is TGTGCCAGCAGTTTCTCGGGATTCGAAAAACTGTTTTTT. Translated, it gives CASSFSGFEKLFF. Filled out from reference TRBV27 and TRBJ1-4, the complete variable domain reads EAQVTQNPRYLITVTGKKLTVTCSQNMNHEYMSWYRQDPGLGLRQIYYSMNVEVTDKGDVPEGYKVSRKEKRNFPLILESPSPNQTSLYFCASSFSGFEKLFFGSGTQLSVL.

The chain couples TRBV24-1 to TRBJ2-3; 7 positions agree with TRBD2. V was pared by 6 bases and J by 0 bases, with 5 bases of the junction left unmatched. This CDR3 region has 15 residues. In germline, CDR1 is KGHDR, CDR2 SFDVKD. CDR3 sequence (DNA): TGTGCCACCAGTCGCGGGAGTGCTAGCACAGATACGCAGTATTTT. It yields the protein CATSRGSASTDTQYF.

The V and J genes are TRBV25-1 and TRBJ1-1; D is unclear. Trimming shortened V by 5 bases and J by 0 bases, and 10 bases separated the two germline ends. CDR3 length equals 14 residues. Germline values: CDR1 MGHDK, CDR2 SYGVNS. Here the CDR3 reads CASSWRGMNTEAFF. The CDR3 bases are TGTGCCAGCAGTTGGAGAGGGATGAACACTGAAGCTTTCTTT.

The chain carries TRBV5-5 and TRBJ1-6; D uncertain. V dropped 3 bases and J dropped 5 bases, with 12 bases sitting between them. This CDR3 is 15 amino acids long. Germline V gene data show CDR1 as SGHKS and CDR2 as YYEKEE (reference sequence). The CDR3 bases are TGTGCCAGCAGCTCCCCATCGGGAAATAATTCACCCCTCCACTTT. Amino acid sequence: CASSSPSGNNSPLHF. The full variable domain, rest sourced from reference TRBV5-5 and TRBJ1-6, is DAGVTQSPTHLIKTRGQQVTLRCSPISGHKSVSWYQQVLGQGPQFIFQYYEKEERGRGNFPDRFSARQFPNYSSELNVNALLLGDSALYLCASSSPSGNNSPLHFGNGTRLTVT.

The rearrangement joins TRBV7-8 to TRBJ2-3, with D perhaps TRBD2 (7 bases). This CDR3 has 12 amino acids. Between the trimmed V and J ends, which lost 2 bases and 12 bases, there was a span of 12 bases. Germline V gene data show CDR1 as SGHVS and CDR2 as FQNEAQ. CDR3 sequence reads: CASSLSGGTQYF. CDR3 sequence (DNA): TGTGCCAGCAGCTTATCCGGGGGGACACAGTATTTT. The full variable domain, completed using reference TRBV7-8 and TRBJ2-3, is GAGVSQSPRYKVAKRGQDVALRCDPISGHVSLFWYQQALGQGPEFLTYFQNEAQLDKSGLPSDRFFAERPEGSVSTLKIQRTQQEDSAVYLCASSLSGGTQYFGPGTRLTVL.

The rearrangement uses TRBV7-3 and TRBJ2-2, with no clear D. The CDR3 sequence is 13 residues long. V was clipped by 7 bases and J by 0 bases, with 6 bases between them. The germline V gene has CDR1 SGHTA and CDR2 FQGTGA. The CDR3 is CASKTTNTGELFF. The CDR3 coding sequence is TGTGCCAGCAAGACAACGAACACCGGGGAGCTGTTTTTT.

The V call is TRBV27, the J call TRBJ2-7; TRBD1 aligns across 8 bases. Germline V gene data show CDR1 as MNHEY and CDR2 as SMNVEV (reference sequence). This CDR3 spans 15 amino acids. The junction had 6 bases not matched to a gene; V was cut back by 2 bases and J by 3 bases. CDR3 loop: CASSLQAGGIYEQYF. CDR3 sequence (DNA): TGTGCCAGCAGTTTACAGGCAGGGGGCATCTACGAGCAGTACTTC.

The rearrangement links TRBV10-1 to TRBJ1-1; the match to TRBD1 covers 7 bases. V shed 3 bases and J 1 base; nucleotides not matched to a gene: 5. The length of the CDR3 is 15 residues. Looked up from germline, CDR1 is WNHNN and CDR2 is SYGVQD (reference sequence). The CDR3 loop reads CASSEQTGSNTEAFF. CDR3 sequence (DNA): TGCGCCAGCAGTGAACAGACAGGGTCGAACACTGAAGCTTTCTTT.